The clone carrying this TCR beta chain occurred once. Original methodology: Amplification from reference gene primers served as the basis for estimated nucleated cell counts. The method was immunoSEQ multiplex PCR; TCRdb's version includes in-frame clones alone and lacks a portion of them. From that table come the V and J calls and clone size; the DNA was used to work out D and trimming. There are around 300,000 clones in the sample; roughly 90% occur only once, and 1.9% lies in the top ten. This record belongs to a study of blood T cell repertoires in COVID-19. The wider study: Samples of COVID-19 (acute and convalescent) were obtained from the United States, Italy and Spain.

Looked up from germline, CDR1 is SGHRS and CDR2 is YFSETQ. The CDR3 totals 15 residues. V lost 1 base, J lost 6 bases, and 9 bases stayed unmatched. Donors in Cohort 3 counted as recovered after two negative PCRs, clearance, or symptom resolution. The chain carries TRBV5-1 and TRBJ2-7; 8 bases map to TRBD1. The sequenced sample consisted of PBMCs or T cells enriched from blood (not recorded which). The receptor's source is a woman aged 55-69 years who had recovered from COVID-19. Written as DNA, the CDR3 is TGCGCCAGCAGCTTGCGGACAGGGTCGGTTTCCGAGCAGTACTTC. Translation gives CASSLRTGSVSEQYF.